The 9 T cell receptor beta chains given below trace back to one sample, sequenced in a study of CD8+ T cells in alopecia areata. Extracted RNA was reverse transcribed into cDNA, the sequencing template. The repertoire was sequenced with immunoSEQ multiplex PCR; TCRdb's copy has only in-frame clones and lacks some. The table lists about 82,000 clones, roughly 51% of them singletons. Sequences were obtained from NKG2D-high CD8+ T cells sorted from blood. These receptor sequences come from a human donor with alopecia areata.

The gene calls are TRBV30 and TRBJ1-4; the D is unclear. CDR3 length: 13 amino acids. The germline V gene encodes CDR1 GTSNPN and CDR2 SVGIG (reference sequence). The CDR3 DNA sequence: TGTGCTCATGGAGGGCAGAAGAATGAAAAACTGTTTTTT. Amino acids: CAHGGQKNEKLFF.

The V and J genes are TRBV29-1 and TRBJ2-2; tentatively, D is TRBD1 or TRBD2 (5 bases each). This CDR3 is built from 15 residues. Trimming pared 7 bases from V and 0 bases from J, leaving 15 bases between. The V gene's germline CDR1 is SQVTM and CDR2 ANQGSEA. The CDR3 DNA follows: TGCAGCGCAGATAGGGGAGAACCGAACACCGGGGAGCTGTTTTTT. Encoded protein: CSADRGEPNTGELFF.

J is TRBJ2-6 and V is TRBV9; D may be TRBD1 (6 bases). V was pared by 0 bases and J by 0 bases, with 10 bases between. The germline V gene encodes CDR1 SGDLS and CDR2 YYNGEE. CDR3 length: 17 residues. Here the CDR3 DNA reads TGTGCCAGCAGCGTAGAAACAGGGACCTCTGGGGCCAACGTCCTGACTTTC. Protein product: CASSVETGTSGANVLTF.

This clone was detected only a few times. The chain carries TRBV28 and TRBJ2-7; D is ambiguous. The germline V gene has CDR1 MDHEN and CDR2 SYDVKM. V lost 3 bases, J lost 7 bases, and 7 bases lay in between. The length of the CDR3 is 11 residues. The CDR3 reads CASSFGEEQYF. The CDR3, as DNA: TGTGCCAGCAGTTTTGGGGAAGAGCAGTACTTC.

The rearrangement uses TRBV29-1 and TRBJ2-2, with no clear D. The CDR3 extends over 12 amino acids. The germline V gene encodes CDR1 SQVTM and CDR2 ANQGSEA. Trimming left V 3 bases short and J 2 bases short, with 4 bases between. The CDR3 region is CSVETNTGELFF. As DNA, the CDR3 is TGCAGCGTTGAGACCAACACCGGGGAGCTGTTTTTT.

This clone was observed a few times. This chain connects TRBV10-3 to TRBJ2-6; no firm D call. CDR1 and CDR2 (germline): ENHRY, SYGVKD. The V end was cut by 7 bases, the J end by 1 base, with 5 bases between. The CDR3 is 13 residues long. CDR3 sequence (DNA): TGTGCCATCAAACTATCTGGGGCCAACGTCCTGACTTTC. It translates to CAIKLSGANVLTF.

V usage is TRBV4-2 and J usage is TRBJ2-1, with D tentatively TRBD1 or TRBD2 (5 bases each). This CDR3 comprises 15 residues. Germline V gene lookup returns CDR1 LGHNA and CDR2 YNFKEQ. Trimming shortened V by 4 bases and J by 0 bases, and 10 bases separated the two germline ends. CDR3 region: CASSRGVSSYNEQFF. As DNA, the CDR3 is TGTGCCAGCAGCCGAGGGGTGAGCTCCTACAATGAGCAGTTCTTC.

The chain carries TRBV29-1 and TRBJ2-3, with D unresolved. V was shortened by 7 bases and J by 0 bases, with 8 bases between the two germline ends. Germline V gene lookup returns CDR1 SQVTM and CDR2 ANQGSEA. The CDR3 extends over 12 amino acids. Here the CDR3 DNA reads TGCAGCGCCTCAGCTAGCACAGATACGCAGTATTTT. This encodes CSASASTDTQYF.

This clone has a single count. The CDR3 loop reads CASSLTGSNTEAFF. Written as DNA, the CDR3 is TGTGCCAGCAGTTTGACAGGGTCGAACACTGAAGCTTTCTTT. The rearrangement links TRBV27 to TRBJ1-1; 7 positions match TRBD1. In germline, CDR1 is MNHEY, CDR2 SMNVEV (reference sequence). V lost 3 bases to trimming and J lost 1 base; unmatched junction nucleotides: 2. The CDR3 sequence is 14 residues long.